This TCR beta chain was sequenced in a study of cytomegalovirus exposure and HLA in healthy donors. Study background: Out of about 180 million T cells, an earlier analysis found roughly 100 million unique TCR beta sequences in total. The study's findings and limits: Reportedly, fewer N-insertions than the approximately 700-donor mean appeared in an Asian-associated ancestry cluster in a later analysis. Follow-up analysis found HLA locus-dependent TCR association rates, highest for DRB1 and lowest for HLA-C.

In regard to this clone: Its antigen is not identified.

Deletions cut 6 bases from V and 1 base from J, with 6 bases between. This CDR3 region has 12 residues. CDR1 and CDR2 from the germline V gene are LNHDA and SQIVND (reference sequence). This PCR relied on a set of 60 Vbeta primers and 13 Jbeta primers. TCRdb keeps only in-frame clones here, not all; method: immunoSEQ multiplex PCR. The sample records about 180,000 clones, roughly 80% being singletons. Sequencing used PBMCs. V is TRBV19 and J is TRBJ2-5, with D possibly being TRBD2 (6 bases). The sequence came from a middle-aged man in good health and CMV-seronegative. The CDR3 sequence is CASRGLQETQYF. CDR3 in DNA: TGTGCCAGTAGGGGACTCCAAGAGACCCAGTACTTC.